These 21 T cell receptor beta chains came from one sample sequenced in a study of Graves' ophthalmopathy and Graves' hyperthyroidism. Researchers took RNA transcripts and amplified TCR beta CDR3 regions from them. RT-PCR with HTBI primers came first, then second-round multiplex PCR. One entry per CDR3 protein results from TCRdb running MiXCR on the multiplex PCR reads. The sample shows 620,000 or so distinct CDR3 sequences, roughly 20% of them seen only once. Input material: peripheral blood. The receptors shown here come from a woman aged 18-29 years with stable Graves' hyperthyroidism. Some clones in this sample may be carry-over from other donors' samples.

The V and J genes are TRBV6-2 or TRBV6-3 and TRBJ2-7; D might be TRBD2 (6 bases). Trimming pared 8 bases from V and 7 bases from J, leaving 24 bases between. The CDR3 spans 15 residues. CDR1 and CDR2 from the germline V gene are MNHEY and SVGEGT. The CDR3 DNA sequence: TGTGCCAGCGGGGTCGGGACTCTAAGTTTGAAGGAGCAGTACTTC. It is translated as CASGVGTLSLKEQYF.

There are many counts of this clonotype. The rearrangement joins TRBV6-1 to TRBJ2-6, with TRBD2 as a possible D gene (5 bases). Germline assignment: CDR1 MNHNS and CDR2 SASEGT. The CDR3 has 16 residues. The V and J ends lost 4 bases and 1 base respectively, with 11 bases between them. The CDR3 DNA sequence: TGTGCCAGCAGTGCCCGACCGGGATCTGGGGCCAACGTCCTGACTTTC. It encodes CASSARPGSGANVLTF.

This rearrangement joins TRBV4-1 to TRBJ2-5, with no clear D. Germline V lookup: CDR1 MGHRA, CDR2 YSYEKL. Deletions cut 2 bases from V and 5 bases from J, with 9 bases between. CDR3 length: 13 amino acids. CDR3 DNA: TGCGCCAGCAGCCAATGGGCTAGGGAGACCCAGTACTTC. Translated: CASSQWARETQYF.

This chain joins TRBV6-1 and TRBJ2-7; D remains ambiguous. Germline V gene lookup returns CDR1 MNHNS and CDR2 SASEGT. Trimming stripped 4 bases from V and 2 bases from J, with 12 bases between. CDR3 length: 14 residues. CDR3 DNA sequence: TGTGCCAGCAGTGTGGAGCGAGATACCTACGAGCAGTACTTC. It is translated as CASSVERDTYEQYF.

This clonotype was counted ten times or more. This chain links TRBV6-5 with TRBJ2-5, with TRBD2 identical over 12 bases. The V segment lost 7 bases and the J segment 5 bases; nucleotides outside the gene matches: 14. The germline CDR1 and CDR2 sequences are MNHEY and SVGAGI. This CDR3 comprises 17 residues. Here the CDR3 DNA reads TGTGCCAGCACCGCCCGCATCACTAGCGGGGGGTCGGAGACCCAGTACTTC. This translates into CASTARITSGGSETQYF.

This clonotype was counted many times. The chain has TRBV12-3 or TRBV12-4 and TRBJ1-5; D is possibly TRBD1 (6 bases). V was pared by 7 bases and J by 6 bases, with 13 bases between. The CDR3 is made up of 13 amino acids. The CDR3 spells CASTTGFFQPQHF. CDR3 DNA: TGTGCCAGCACTACAGGGTTTTTTCAGCCCCAGCATTTT.

This clonotype came up many times. In DNA, the CDR3 is TGTGCCAGCAGCCATTCGGTCCCGGGCGAGCAGTACTTC. Its protein product is CASSHSVPGEQYF. The chain couples TRBV3-1 to TRBJ2-7; D is uncertain. Deletions cut 3 bases from V and 6 bases from J, with 12 bases between. This CDR3 region has 13 residues. From germline, CDR1 is LGHDT and CDR2 YNNKEL (reference sequence).

This clonotype was seen repeatedly, ten times or more. This chain links TRBV15 with TRBJ2-5; 11 bases match TRBD1. Germline V CDR1 and CDR2: LNHNV, YYDKDF (reference sequence). The CDR3 totals 15 residues. V was clipped by 3 bases and J by 5 bases; unmatched bases: 5. In DNA form, the CDR3 reads TGTGCCACCAGCAGGGACAGGGGGCGCGAGGAGACCCAGTACTTC. It is translated as CATSRDRGREETQYF.

This clonotype occurred many times. V and J are TRBV20-1 and TRBJ1-2; D gene unclear. Germline assignment: CDR1 DFQATT and CDR2 SNEGSKA (reference sequence). This CDR3 spans 12 amino acids. V lost 3 bases and J lost 2, with 7 bases in between. CDR3 bases: TGCAGTGCTAGCGTCAGGAACTATGGCTACACCTTC. This encodes CSASVRNYGYTF.

This clonotype was seen repeatedly, ten times or more. The DNA for the CDR3 is TGTGCCAGCAGTGCACAGGGGACCTACTACGAGCAGTACTTC. Encoded protein: CASSAQGTYYEQYF. The rearrangement links TRBV2 to TRBJ2-7, with TRBD1 matching over 7 bases. Per the germline V gene, CDR1 is SNHLY and CDR2 is FYNNEI. V was clipped by 4 bases and J by 3 bases; unmatched bases: 6. This CDR3 is built from 14 residues.

This clonotype has at least ten counts. The chain carries TRBV30 and TRBJ1-2; perhaps TRBD1 as D (5 bases). Germline V gene data show CDR1 as GTSNPN and CDR2 as SVGIG (reference sequence). Trimming removed 0 bases from V and 8 bases from J, with 13 bases in between. The CDR3 spans 13 residues. The CDR3 DNA follows: TGTGCCTGGAGTGTCGGGTCGGGGGACGGCTACACCTTC. It codes for CAWSVGSGDGYTF.

With respect to this clonotype: The junction and the germline gene differ at one end; a read error may be behind it. The gene calls are TRBV30 and TRBJ1-1; D is uncertain. CDR3 length: 13 amino acids. Germline CDR1 GTSNPN, CDR2 SVGIG (reference sequence). CDR3 region: CDWSVRINTEAFF. Here the CDR3 DNA reads TGTGACTGGAGTGTTCGTATTAACACTGAAGCTTTCTTT.

The table lists this clonotype with many counts. The V call is TRBV10-3, the J call TRBJ1-2, with a tentative D call TRBD1 (6 bases). V was shortened by 3 bases and J by 4 bases, with 21 bases between the two germline ends. CDR3 length: 17 amino acids. Germline V gene lookup returns CDR1 ENHRY and CDR2 SYGVKD. As DNA, the CDR3 is TGTGCCATCAGTGAAAACCGGGACACCTTATCCATCTATGGCTACACCTTC. Translation gives CAISENRDTLSIYGYTF.

This clonotype was counted ten times or more. The gene calls are TRBV6-2 or TRBV6-3 and TRBJ2-5, with D possibly being TRBD2 (5 bases). Germline CDR1 is MNHEY and CDR2 is SVGEGT. The CDR3 is 14 amino acids. V lost 2 bases and J lost 2, with 9 bases in between. In DNA, the CDR3 is TGTGCCAGCAGTTACGCGAGCGGACAAGAGACCCAGTACTTC. Amino acids: CASSYASGQETQYF.

The chain employs TRBV4-3 and TRBJ1-2; D not resolved. This CDR3 has 14 residues. The germline V and J ends were trimmed by 0 bases and 6 bases, with 11 bases remaining between them. CDR1 is LGHNA and CDR2 is YSLEER in the germline V gene. The CDR3 nucleotides are TGCGCCAGCAGCCAAGATATGGAGACGGATGGCTACACCTTC. This encodes CASSQDMETDGYTF.

In this sample, this clonotype turned up many times. Here the CDR3 DNA reads TGCAGTGCTAGAGATCGAGGGACAGGGGCTGTCTATGGCTACACCTTC. Protein product: CSARDRGTGAVYGYTF. The chain has TRBV20-1 and TRBJ1-2; 10 bases are shared with TRBD1. Germline values: CDR1 DFQATT, CDR2 SNEGSKA (reference sequence). CDR3 length equals 16 residues. V lost 0 bases, J lost 4 bases, and 8 bases stayed unmatched.

This clonotype was counted at least ten times. This chain joins TRBV15 and TRBJ1-1; D is possibly TRBD1 (5 bases). The CDR3 runs to 15 residues. The germline V and J ends were trimmed by 0 bases and 4 bases, with 12 bases remaining between them. Germline assignment: CDR1 LNHNV and CDR2 YYDKDF (reference sequence). CDR3 DNA: TGTGCCACCAGCAGAGATGGGGGGTCGGGCACTGAAGCTTTCTTT. Its translation is CATSRDGGSGTEAFF.

There are many counts of this clonotype. The chain links TRBV2 to TRBJ1-3; D gene ambiguous. Per germline, CDR1 SNHLY and CDR2 FYNNEI. The V end lost 0 bases, the J end lost 2 bases, and 8 bases lay between the germline ends. The CDR3 runs 15 residues. The CDR3 DNA reads as TGTGCCAGCAGTGAAGCGATGGTAGCTGGAAACACCATATATTTT. This codes for CASSEAMVAGNTIYF.

This chain connects TRBV6-2 or TRBV6-3 to TRBJ1-1; 9 nucleotides align to TRBD1. The CDR3 sequence is 19 residues long. Germline V gives CDR1 MNHEY, CDR2 SVGEGT. The junction had 22 bases not matched to a gene; V was cut back by 2 bases and J by 9 bases. In DNA form, the CDR3 reads TGTGCCAGCAGTTACGCGTACAATCCGGGTGGGACAGGGTGGCGTCAAGCTTTCTTT. Translating gives CASSYAYNPGGTGWRQAFF.

The V call is TRBV30, the J call TRBJ2-7, with TRBD2 identical over 7 bases. The CDR3 totals 13 residues. CDR1 GTSNPN and CDR2 SVGIG come from the germline V gene (reference sequence). Germline trimming cut 2 bases from V and 6 bases from J; bases unmatched to any gene: 7. DNA of the CDR3: TGTGCCTGGAGTACGGGGGGATCAAGCGAGCAGTACTTC. Protein sequence: CAWSTGGSSEQYF. The complete variable domain, with remaining parts taken from reference TRBV30 and TRBJ2-7, reads SQTIHQWPATLVQPVGSPLSLECTVEGTSNPNLYWYRQAAGRGLQLLFYSVGIGQISSEVPQNLSASRPQDRQFILSSKKLLLSDSGFYLCAWSTGGSSEQYFGPGTRLTVT.

Many counts were recorded for this clonotype. This chain joins TRBV6-2 or TRBV6-3 and TRBJ1-1, with 11 bases matching TRBD1. This CDR3 spans 18 amino acids. Losses at the gene ends were 0 bases for V and 4 bases for J; bases not matched to a gene: 10. Germline V gene sequence: CDR1 MNHEY, CDR2 SVGEGT. CDR3 protein: CASSYSTGQGARSTEAFF. The CDR3 nucleotides are TGTGCCAGCAGTTACTCAACAGGACAGGGGGCTCGAAGCACTGAAGCTTTCTTT.